Below, 26 T cell receptor beta chains from the same sample are listed, as sequenced in a study of T cells in localized non-small cell lung cancer (dated by TCRdb to 2020 to 2021). Receptor libraries were prepared by the immunoSEQ multiplex PCR assay. This is the immuneACCESS table as TCRdb keeps it, with only in-frame sequences that have V and J called. A part of the clones is gone; compared with another copy, unresolved V genes explain less than half, and the rest is unexplained. Across this sample there are about 3,000 clones, with about 33% seen only once. Of the sample, 12% falls within the top ten clones. Specimen: normal lung tissue next to the tumor, collected before any cancer treatment. The receptors stem from a man between 40 and 69 years old with stage I lung adenocarcinoma.

The table lists this clone with a few counts. This chain connects TRBV9 to TRBJ1-6; 8 bases agree with TRBD1. The CDR3 has 17 amino acids. Germline V gene data show CDR1 as SGDLS and CDR2 as YYNGEE. Losses at the gene ends were 0 bases for V and 7 bases for J; bases not matched to a gene: 9. This CDR3 reads CASSVAEDRVWNSPLHF. CDR3 bases: TGTGCCAGCAGCGTAGCGGAGGACAGGGTATGGAATTCACCCCTCCACTTT. Drawing the rest from reference TRBV9 and TRBJ1-6, the complete variable domain is DSGVTQTPKHLITATGQRVTLRCSPRSGDLSVYWYQQSLDQGLQFLIQYYNGEERAKGNILERFSAQQFPDLHSELNLSSLELGDSALYFCASSVAEDRVWNSPLHFGNGTRLTVT.

The rearrangement links TRBV19 to TRBJ1-5; D not resolved. The CDR3 is 14 amino acids. V gave up 0 bases and J gave up 0 bases, with 3 bases separating them. Germline V gives CDR1 LNHDA, CDR2 SQIVND (reference sequence). CDR3 region: CASSIEASNQPQHF. The CDR3 DNA follows: TGTGCCAGTAGTATAGAAGCTAGCAATCAGCCCCAGCATTTT. Using reference TRBV19 and TRBJ1-5 for the parts outside the CDR3, the full variable domain is DGGITQSPKYLFRKEGQNVTLSCEQNLNHDAMYWYRQDPGQGLRLIYYSQIVNDFQKGDIAEGYSVSREKKESFPLTVTSAQKNPTAFYLCASSIEASNQPQHFGDGTRLSIL.

This clone is termed medium-sized (0.01 to 0.1%). Sequence at one end of the junction differs from germline and may be a read error. The J gene is TRBJ2-2, the V gene TRBV6-8; no reliable D call. The CDR3 is made up of 13 amino acids. Germline V gene sequence: CDR1 MNHGY, CDR2 SAAAGT. CDR3 sequence: CASSDSDTGELFF. The CDR3 DNA reads as TGTGCCAGCAGTGACTCAGACACCGGGGAGCTGTTTTTT.

This clone was recorded a few times. The chain couples TRBV9 to TRBJ2-7; no firm D call. Trimming took off 5 bases at V and 7 bases at J, with 13 bases between the two ends. Germline CDR1 SGDLS, CDR2 YYNGEE. CDR3 length: 12 residues. The CDR3 DNA reads as TGTGCCAGCAGTTCAGCCCTTCTGGAGCAGTACTTC. This translates into CASSSALLEQYF.

This clone occurred a few times. The rearrangement joins TRBV6-8 to TRBJ2-2, with D tentatively TRBD2 (5 bases). Trimming shortened V by 1 base and J by 3 bases, and 12 bases separated the two germline ends. The germline gives CDR1 MNHGY, CDR2 SAAAGT. This CDR3 region has 16 residues. CDR3 DNA: TGTGCCAGCAGTTACTTAGGACGGACTTACACCGGGGAGCTGTTTTTT. Translation gives CASSYLGRTYTGELFF.

This clone has more than one count but fewer than ten. The chain couples TRBV6-8 to TRBJ1-3; D gene uncertain. Germline assignment: CDR1 MNHGY and CDR2 SAAAGT. The V end was cut by 6 bases, the J end by 0 bases, with 9 bases between. This CDR3 is 14 amino acids long. DNA of the CDR3: TGTGCCAGCAGCCCCTCCCCCTCTGGAAACACCATATATTTT. Its translation: CASSPSPSGNTIYF.

The chain is built from TRBV15 and TRBJ2-5; 13 bases fit TRBD2. There are 18 residues in the CDR3. Germline lookup yields CDR1 LNHNV and CDR2 YYDKDF (reference sequence). V lost 1 base and J lost 0; bases outside the gene matches: 5. The CDR3 here is CATSRGLAGGLYQETQYF. The CDR3 region has the DNA TGTGCCACCAGCAGAGGACTAGCGGGGGGACTGTACCAAGAGACCCAGTACTTC.

This clone is classed as large (0.1 to 1%). In DNA, the CDR3 is TGCAGCGTCTCGAGCGGCGCGGGAGATACGCAGTATTTT. Amino acid sequence: CSVSSGAGDTQYF. The chain employs TRBV29-1 and TRBJ2-3; D is perhaps TRBD2 (5 bases). V gave up 6 bases and J gave up 5 bases, with 15 bases separating them. CDR1 and CDR2 (germline): SQVTM, ANQGSEA. The CDR3 is 13 residues long.

The J gene is TRBJ2-4, the V gene TRBV30, with TRBD1 as a possible D gene (7 bases). The CDR3 has 15 residues. Germline V gene lookup returns CDR1 GTSNPN and CDR2 SVGIG (reference sequence). Between the trimmed V and J ends, which lost 6 bases and 0 bases, there was a span of 15 bases. The CDR3 reads CACQGGTLAKNIQYF. The DNA for the CDR3 is TGTGCCTGCCAGGGGGGAACATTAGCCAAAAACATTCAGTACTTC.

The chain employs TRBV30 and TRBJ2-2; D might be TRBD2 (5 bases). The CDR3 is 18 amino acids. Germline V lookup: CDR1 GTSNPN, CDR2 SVGIG (reference sequence). V dropped 8 bases and J dropped 5 bases, with 30 bases sitting between them. DNA of the CDR3: TGTGCCGGTCCTCGAGGACCGCCCTCCGCCCGAGGGACCGGGGAGCTGTTTTTT. Its translation is CAGPRGPPSARGTGELFF.

The V and J genes are TRBV6-8 and TRBJ2-1; perhaps TRBD2 as D (6 bases). From germline, CDR1 is MNHGY and CDR2 SAAAGT. V was cut by 9 bases and J by 4 bases, with 16 bases left in between. The CDR3 spans 14 residues. The CDR3 coding sequence is TGTGCCAGTCGCCGGGACTCGTCTTACAATGAGCAGTTCTTC. Amino acids: CASRRDSSYNEQFF.

This clone was detected only a few times. The chain couples TRBV6-8 to TRBJ1-2; no firm D call. The germline CDR1 and CDR2 sequences are MNHGY and SAAAGT. V was clipped by 6 bases and J by 1 base, with 6 bases between them. The CDR3 has 12 amino acids. This CDR3 is CASSQVNYGYTF. In nucleotides, the CDR3 is TGTGCCAGCAGCCAGGTTAACTATGGCTACACCTTC.

The chain joins TRBV30 to TRBJ2-7, with 7 positions matching TRBD1. The V gene's germline CDR1 is GTSNPN and CDR2 SVGIG (reference sequence). The CDR3 runs to 19 residues. J gave up 0 bases and V 3 bases, and 20 bases lay outside the gene matches. CDR3 loop: CAWRARNRGALGNSYEQYF. Written as DNA, the CDR3 is TGTGCCTGGAGGGCCCGGAACAGGGGAGCTTTAGGCAACTCCTACGAGCAGTACTTC.

This clone has only a few counts. The chain carries TRBV11-3 and TRBJ2-1; 13 bases agree with TRBD2. Germline values: CDR1 SGHNT, CDR2 YENEEA. V was clipped by 3 bases and J by 7 bases; unmatched bases: 6. The CDR3 is made up of 16 amino acids. CDR3 sequence reads: CASSLRTSGRRNEQFF. In nucleotides, the CDR3 is TGTGCCAGCAGCTTGAGGACTAGCGGGAGAAGGAATGAGCAGTTCTTC.

The J gene is TRBJ2-3, the V gene TRBV28; D is perhaps TRBD2 (5 bases). Germline V gives CDR1 MDHEN, CDR2 SYDVKM. With 3 bases removed from V and 3 bases from J, the gap between germline ends came to 10 bases. This CDR3 contains 14 residues. CDR3 DNA: TGTGCCAGCAGTTTTCTTTCGGGGACAGATACGCAGTATTTT. Translated: CASSFLSGTDTQYF.

V is TRBV9 and J is TRBJ1-1; tentatively, D is TRBD1 (5 bases). From germline, CDR1 is SGDLS and CDR2 YYNGEE. CDR3 length: 15 residues. Between the trimmed V and J ends, which lost 4 bases and 1 base, there was a span of 14 bases. This chain's CDR3 is CASSPRGNPNTEAFF. CDR3 DNA sequence: TGTGCCAGCAGCCCCCGGGGGAACCCGAACACTGAAGCTTTCTTT.

By proportion, this clone is large. The V call is TRBV6-1, the J call TRBJ2-3; 8 nucleotides match TRBD2. Losses at the gene ends were 1 base for V and 1 base for J; bases not matched to a gene: 1. The CDR3 sequence is 15 residues long. The germline V gene encodes CDR1 MNHNS and CDR2 SASEGT. CDR3 nucleotide sequence: TGTGCCAGCAGTGAAGAGACTAGCGGCACAGATACGCAGTATTTT. This translates into CASSEETSGTDTQYF.

As for this clone: Other DNA sequences in the sample encode the same CDR3. V and J are TRBV19 and TRBJ1-2; D unresolved. This CDR3 comprises 12 residues. Germline-derived CDR1 and CDR2 are LNHDA and SQIVND (reference sequence). V was trimmed by 1 base and J by 7 bases, leaving 7 bases between them. Here the CDR3 DNA reads TGTGCCAGTAGTATAGTCGGGTCTGGCTACACCTTC. It is translated as CASSIVGSGYTF. Variable domain in full (rest from reference TRBV19 and TRBJ1-2): DGGITQSPKYLFRKEGQNVTLSCEQNLNHDAMYWYRQDPGQGLRLIYYSQIVNDFQKGDIAEGYSVSREKKESFPLTVTSAQKNPTAFYLCASSIVGSGYTFGSGTRLTVV.

V is TRBV30 and J is TRBJ2-3; D call uncertain. Germline V lookup: CDR1 GTSNPN, CDR2 SVGIG (reference sequence). V lost 3 bases, J lost 2 bases, and 12 bases lay in between. The CDR3 consists of 14 residues. CDR3 region: CAWRAAGNTDTQYF. In DNA form, the CDR3 reads TGTGCCTGGAGGGCAGCAGGTAACACAGATACGCAGTATTTT.

The chain has TRBV19 and TRBJ2-7; a weak D match, TRBD1 (5 bases). V was shortened by 6 bases and J by 2 bases, with 11 bases between the two germline ends. Germline V gives CDR1 LNHDA, CDR2 SQIVND (reference sequence). The CDR3 has 13 residues. The CDR3 here is CASSIDSTYEQYF. In nucleotides, the CDR3 is TGTGCCAGTAGCATCGACAGTACCTACGAGCAGTACTTC.

This chain uses TRBV2 with TRBJ2-5; 8 bases map to TRBD1. Losses at the gene ends were 5 bases for V and 1 base for J; bases not matched to a gene: 9. Germline-derived CDR1 and CDR2 are SNHLY and FYNNEI. This CDR3 is built from 16 residues. Here the CDR3 DNA reads TGTGCCAGCAGTACAGCCTTGGGACAGGCCCAAGAGACCCAGTACTTC. It translates to CASSTALGQAQETQYF.

This clone was counted a few times. This chain joins TRBV6-8 and TRBJ1-5, with a possible D match to TRBD1 (5 bases). This CDR3 region has 13 residues. V was clipped by 5 bases and J by 7 bases, with 12 bases between them. Germline V gene sequence: CDR1 MNHGY, CDR2 SAAAGT. This CDR3 reads CASSPQGNQPQHF. The CDR3, as DNA: TGTGCCAGCAGTCCTCAGGGTAACCAGCCCCAGCATTTT.

The gene calls are TRBV18 and TRBJ1-2, with D possibly matching TRBD1 (6 bases). V lost 1 base and J lost 2, with 14 bases in between. The CDR3 loop spans 16 amino acids. Germline loops: CDR1 KGHSH, CDR2 LQKENI. This CDR3 reads CASSPLGTGSNYGYTF. The CDR3 nucleotides read TGTGCCAGCTCACCACTAGGAACAGGGTCAAACTATGGCTACACCTTC.

This clone is labeled large (0.1 to 1%). The chain is built from TRBV19 and TRBJ2-3; no clear D gene. The germline V gene encodes CDR1 LNHDA and CDR2 SQIVND (reference sequence). V dropped 5 bases and J dropped 0 bases, with 15 bases sitting between them. This CDR3 region has 16 residues. Here the CDR3 reads CASSHGWSPSTDTQYF. The CDR3 coding sequence is TGTGCCAGTAGTCATGGATGGAGTCCTAGCACAGATACGCAGTATTTT.

In its sample, this clone was seen a few times. The V gene is TRBV15, the J gene TRBJ1-1; 9 nucleotides align to TRBD1. The length of the CDR3 is 14 residues. From germline, CDR1 is LNHNV and CDR2 YYDKDF (reference sequence). The V gene end was trimmed by 5 bases and the J gene end by 4 bases; junction bases not matched to a gene: 5. The CDR3 loop reads CATSLDRGSTEAFF. The CDR3 DNA reads as TGTGCCACCAGCCTGGACAGGGGAAGCACTGAAGCTTTCTTT.

The V gene is TRBV5-1, the J gene TRBJ2-2; no firm D call. Trimming removed 1 base at V and 0 bases at J, with 10 bases between. The CDR3 is made up of 16 amino acids. Germline lookup yields CDR1 SGHRS and CDR2 YFSETQ. The CDR3, as DNA: TGCGCCAGCAGCTTGCTCTGGACGGCGAACACCGGGGAGCTGTTTTTT. Its translation is CASSLLWTANTGELFF. The full variable domain, completed using reference TRBV5-1 and TRBJ2-2, is KAGVTQTPRYLIKTRGQQVTLSCSPISGHRSVSWYQQTPGQGLQFLFEYFSETQRNKGNFPGRFSGRQFSNSRSEMNVSTLELGDSALYLCASSLLWTANTGELFFGEGSRLTVL.